The 10 T cell receptor beta chains given below trace back to one sample, sequenced in a study of technical replicates of blood from several donors. The assay was immunoSEQ multiplex PCR, and TCRdb's table has in-frame clones only and misses some. The repertoire holds more than 75,000 clones, with 90% to 96% as singletons. Sequencing was carried out using T cells isolated from PBMCs. Source of these receptors: a human donor in good health.

V is TRBV28 and J is TRBJ2-1; 7 bases agree with TRBD1. V gave up 6 bases and J gave up 7 bases; unmatched junction bases: 6. CDR1 and CDR2 (germline): MDHEN, SYDVKM. The CDR3 runs to 13 residues. DNA of the CDR3: TGTGCCAGCAGACTAAACAGGGGAAATGAGCAGTTCTTC. Translating it yields CASRLNRGNEQFF.

V is TRBV28 and J is TRBJ1-1, with 7 bases aligning to TRBD1. V dropped 3 bases and J dropped 4; count of bases not matched to a gene: 8. Germline lookup yields CDR1 MDHEN and CDR2 SYDVKM. The CDR3 totals 15 residues. CDR3 protein: CASSLETGQGTEAFF. DNA for the CDR3: TGTGCCAGCAGTTTGGAGACAGGGCAGGGCACTGAAGCTTTCTTT. Complete variable domain (other parts from reference TRBV28 and TRBJ1-1): DVKVTQSSRYLVKRTGEKVFLECVQDMDHENMFWYRQDPGLGLRLIYFSYDVKMKEKGDIPEGYSVSREKKERFSLILESASTNQTSMYLCASSLETGQGTEAFFGQGTRLTVV.

V and J are TRBV2 and TRBJ2-4; possibly TRBD1 for D (5 bases). Trimming removed 3 bases from V and 2 bases from J, with 8 bases in between. Germline CDR1 and CDR2: SNHLY and FYNNEI. This CDR3 has 14 residues. CDR3: CASSDKGTKNIQYF. The DNA for the CDR3 is TGTGCCAGCAGTGATAAGGGGACCAAAAACATTCAGTACTTC.

V and J are TRBV4-3 and TRBJ1-1, with a weak D call TRBD1 (5 bases). CDR1 is LGHNA and CDR2 is YSLEER in the germline V gene. V was clipped by 5 bases and J by 8 bases, with 15 bases between them. The length of the CDR3 is 13 residues. The CDR3 protein is CASSEVGQGEAFF. The CDR3 coding sequence is TGCGCCAGCAGCGAAGTGGGCCAGGGCGAAGCTTTCTTT.

The J gene is TRBJ2-7, the V gene TRBV5-4; 9 bases agree with TRBD2. This CDR3 has 16 amino acids. V dropped 0 bases and J dropped 4; count of bases not matched to a gene: 8. Germline V gene sequence: CDR1 SGHNT, CDR2 YYREEE (reference sequence). CDR3 sequence: CASSLGVAGEHYEQYF. The CDR3 DNA is TGTGCCAGCAGCTTGGGTGTAGCGGGAGAGCATTACGAGCAGTACTTC.

CDR3 sequence reads: CASSLVRNNEKLFF. In DNA, the CDR3 is TGTGCCAGCAGCTTGGTGAGAAATAATGAAAAACTGTTTTTT. The J gene is TRBJ1-4, the V gene TRBV5-5; D remains ambiguous. The V end was cut by 0 bases, the J end by 4 bases, with 7 bases between. Germline V gene sequence: CDR1 SGHKS, CDR2 YYEKEE (reference sequence). This CDR3 comprises 14 residues.

This clone was picked up one time. V is TRBV18 and J is TRBJ2-7; 8 positions match TRBD1. The CDR3 loop spans 14 amino acids. Germline lookup yields CDR1 KGHSH and CDR2 LQKENI. Trimming at V came to 3 bases and at J to 5 bases, leaving 6 bases not matched to a gene. The CDR3 reads CASSPWTGQNEQYF. CDR3 nucleotide sequence: TGTGCCAGCTCACCGTGGACAGGGCAGAACGAGCAGTACTTC.

The rearrangement joins TRBV2 to TRBJ1-2, with TRBD1 as a possible D gene (5 bases). V lost 6 bases and J 3 bases, leaving 14 bases between the germline ends. Germline loops: CDR1 SNHLY, CDR2 FYNNEI. The CDR3 loop spans 14 amino acids. The CDR3 DNA sequence: TGTGCCAGCAGCCGGGGGGACGTATACTATGGCTACACCTTC. Its protein product is CASSRGDVYYGYTF.

This chain uses TRBV28 with TRBJ2-3; 7 bases are shared with TRBD1. The germline CDR1 and CDR2 sequences are MDHEN and SYDVKM. Losses at the gene ends were 8 bases for V and 4 bases for J; bases not matched to a gene: 9. CDR3 size: 14 residues. CDR3 protein: CASLKQGSADTQYF. CDR3 DNA sequence: TGTGCCAGCCTAAAACAGGGGAGTGCAGATACGCAGTATTTT.

The chain couples TRBV7-3 to TRBJ2-2, with TRBD2 matching 12 bases. CDR1 is SGHTA, CDR2 FQGTGA, per germline. The CDR3 covers 17 residues. With V trimmed by 2 bases and J by 5 bases, 6 bases remained unmatched. CDR3 residues: CASSLLAGGPGTGELFF. The CDR3 DNA reads TGTGCCAGCAGCTTACTAGCGGGAGGGCCAGGGACCGGGGAGCTGTTTTTT.